These 28 T cell receptor beta chains share one sample of origin, sequenced in a study of T cell changes during pregnancy in multiple sclerosis. Measured with immunoSEQ multiplex PCR; TCRdb has only the in-frame clones, and not every one. Among just under 65,000 clones, roughly 96% were seen once, and the ten largest hold 2% to 2.5%. The material was CD8+ T cells from peripheral blood mononuclear cells, obtained after pregnancy. The receptors stem from a female donor with multiple sclerosis, enrolled in a pregnancy study.

The chain has TRBV28 and TRBJ2-5, with D uncertain. Trimming left V 4 bases short and J 3 bases short, with 30 bases between. The CDR3 contains 20 residues. Germline CDR1 is MDHEN and CDR2 is SYDVKM. CDR3 sequence (DNA): TGTGCCAGCAGTTCCTTAGGAAGTCTAGTCCGTGTTACTCACGAAGAGACCCAGTACTTC. This sequence encodes CASSSLGSLVRVTHEETQYF.

The J gene is TRBJ2-3, the V gene TRBV4-1, with 10 bases that match TRBD2. CDR1 and CDR2 (germline): MGHRA, YSYEKL. With 1 base clipped from V and 2 bases from J, the junction kept 6 bases outside the gene matches. This CDR3 is 17 amino acids long. The CDR3 DNA is TGCGCCAGCAGCCAAGTGGGAGGACTAGCGGACACAGATACGCAGTATTTT. Translated, it gives CASSQVGGLADTDTQYF.

V usage is TRBV4-3 and J usage is TRBJ1-2; D is undetermined. Trimming took off 0 bases at V and 2 bases at J, with 4 bases between the two ends. The V gene's germline CDR1 is LGHNA and CDR2 YSLEER. The CDR3 is 13 amino acids. The CDR3 DNA reads as TGCGCCAGCAGCCAAGATCGGAACTATGGCTACACCTTC. Protein: CASSQDRNYGYTF.

The chain employs TRBV7-9 and TRBJ1-5; tentative D call: TRBD1 (5 bases). CDR1 is SEHNR and CDR2 is FQNEAQ in the germline V gene (reference sequence). V lost 4 bases and J lost 0, with 10 bases in between. This CDR3 region has 15 residues. This CDR3 reads CASSSRQFSNQPQHF. In DNA, the CDR3 is TGTGCCAGCAGCTCAAGACAGTTTAGCAATCAGCCCCAGCATTTT.

The chain couples TRBV29-1 to TRBJ1-2, with 7 bases aligning to TRBD1. The J segment lost 5 bases and the V segment lost 6 bases, leaving 6 bases of the junction unmatched. CDR1 and CDR2 (germline): SQVTM, ANQGSEA. The CDR3 loop spans 12 amino acids. CDR3 sequence: CSVRDSYYGYTF. Written as DNA, the CDR3 is TGCAGCGTCAGGGACAGCTATTATGGCTACACCTTC.

The V call is TRBV4-2, the J call TRBJ2-1; D might be TRBD2 (5 bases). The CDR3 extends over 14 amino acids. Germline assignment: CDR1 LGHNA and CDR2 YNFKEQ. Deletions cut 0 bases from V and 8 bases from J, with 11 bases between. The CDR3 loop is CASSQETRVDEQFF. DNA of the CDR3: TGTGCCAGCAGCCAAGAAACTAGAGTGGATGAGCAGTTCTTC.

In the case of this clone: Within the sample, other DNA sequences also encode this same CDR3. The V call is TRBV27, the J call TRBJ1-1, with D unresolved. Germline V gene sequence: CDR1 MNHEY, CDR2 SMNVEV (reference sequence). V was shortened by 0 bases and J by 5 bases, with 7 bases between the two germline ends. There are 13 residues in the CDR3. The CDR3 protein is CASSLSGGTEAFF. CDR3 in DNA: TGTGCCAGCAGTTTATCAGGAGGGACTGAAGCTTTCTTT.

The V gene is TRBV7-9, the J gene TRBJ2-1; D is undetermined. The CDR3 sequence is 12 residues long. Per the germline V gene, CDR1 is SEHNR and CDR2 is FQNEAQ (reference sequence). Trimming stripped 5 bases from V and 8 bases from J, with 10 bases between. CDR3 sequence reads: CASSRSFDEQFF. The CDR3 bases are TGTGCCAGCAGCCGGAGTTTTGATGAGCAGTTCTTC. Full variable domain (rest looked up from reference TRBV7-9 and TRBJ2-1): DTGVSQNPRHKITKRGQNVTFRCDPISEHNRLYWYRQTLGQGPEFLTYFQNEAQLEKSRLLSDRFSAERPKGSFSTLEIQRTEQGDSAMYLCASSRSFDEQFFGPGTRLTVL.

The chain couples TRBV21-1 to TRBJ2-7; the table's TRBD2 call for D was not verified on the DNA. TRBV21-1 is a pseudogene locus. The CDR3 runs 15 residues. The CDR3 loop is CASRWGGRASYEQYF. The CDR3, as DNA: TGTGCCAGCAGGTGGGGGGGGCGGGCCTCCTACGAGCAGTACTTC.

This clone has a single count. The chain combines TRBV19 with TRBJ2-7, with TRBD2 identical over 8 bases. CDR3 length: 16 residues. Losses at the gene ends were 1 base for V and 4 bases for J; bases not matched to a gene: 9. Looked up from germline, CDR1 is LNHDA and CDR2 is SQIVND (reference sequence). CDR3 region: CASSIGGLAGVYEQYF. In DNA, the CDR3 is TGTGCCAGTAGTATAGGAGGCCTAGCGGGTGTATACGAGCAGTACTTC.

The chain employs TRBV6-4 and TRBJ2-1; tentative D call: TRBD2 (6 bases). Germline V gene lookup returns CDR1 MRHNA and CDR2 SNTAGT. The CDR3 is made up of 15 amino acids. Trimming stripped 3 bases from V and 3 bases from J, with 12 bases between. The CDR3 here is CASSEEGGNYNEQFF. CDR3 coding DNA: TGTGCCAGCAGTGAGGAGGGCGGGAACTACAATGAGCAGTTCTTC.

The CDR3 sequence is CASSGRTGTYEQYF. In nucleotides, the CDR3 is TGTGCCAGCAGCGGTCGGACAGGTACCTACGAGCAGTACTTC. The chain employs TRBV7-2 and TRBJ2-7; 7 positions match TRBD1. This CDR3 is built from 14 residues. Looked up from germline, CDR1 is SGHTA and CDR2 is FQGNSA. Unmatched junction bases numbered 6, after V lost 5 bases and J lost 2 bases.

This rearrangement joins TRBV7-2 to TRBJ2-7; possibly TRBD1 for D (6 bases). The CDR3 is 14 residues long. CDR1 is SGHTA and CDR2 is FQGNSA in the germline V gene. Trimming took 3 bases from V and 3 from J, leaving 12 bases between them. This CDR3 is CASSFYRADYEQYF. CDR3 DNA sequence: TGTGCCAGCAGCTTCTACAGGGCCGACTACGAGCAGTACTTC.

The chain uses TRBV9 and TRBJ2-7; 8 positions agree with TRBD2. Germline lookup yields CDR1 SGDLS and CDR2 YYNGEE. This CDR3 is 18 amino acids long. J was trimmed by 0 bases and V by 0 bases; bases with no gene match: 11. The CDR3 here is CASSVAATSGGSSYEQYF. CDR3 in DNA: TGTGCCAGCAGCGTAGCTGCAACTAGCGGAGGGAGCTCCTACGAGCAGTACTTC.

The J gene is TRBJ1-3, the V gene TRBV7-2; D ambiguous. The CDR3 has 12 residues. V gave up 5 bases and J gave up 10 bases, with 12 bases separating them. Germline assignment: CDR1 SGHTA and CDR2 FQGNSA. DNA of the CDR3: TGTGCCAGCAGCCCTTACGGGGAAACCATATATTTT. Protein sequence: CASSPYGETIYF.

CDR3 in amino acids: CASSPGTGFDQPQHF. DNA of the CDR3: TGTGCCAGCAGTCCCGGGACAGGTTTCGATCAGCCCCAGCATTTT. The gene calls are TRBV27 and TRBJ1-5; 8 nucleotides agree with TRBD1. The germline V gene has CDR1 MNHEY and CDR2 SMNVEV (reference sequence). The CDR3 extends over 15 amino acids. V gave up 5 bases and J gave up 5 bases; unmatched junction bases: 8.

The chain recombines TRBV9 with TRBJ1-2; possibly TRBD1 for D (5 bases). V dropped 4 bases and J dropped 6 bases, with 10 bases sitting between them. The CDR3 length is 12 residues. Germline CDR1 reads SGDLS; CDR2 reads YYNGEE. The CDR3 spells CASSYGANGYTF. The CDR3 nucleotides are TGTGCCAGCAGCTATGGGGCCAATGGCTACACCTTC.

The chain joins TRBV4-3 to TRBJ2-7; perhaps TRBD1 as D (6 bases). The V gene's germline CDR1 is LGHNA and CDR2 YSLEER. There are 14 residues in the CDR3. Deletions cut 0 bases from V and 2 bases from J, with 8 bases between. The CDR3 loop is CASSQDGGTYEQYF. The CDR3 region has the DNA TGCGCCAGCAGCCAAGATGGGGGCACCTACGAGCAGTACTTC.

This clone showed up just once. The genes are TRBV5-4 and TRBJ1-3; D is undetermined. The CDR3 contains 13 residues. From germline, CDR1 is SGHNT and CDR2 YYREEE (reference sequence). Trimming removed 2 bases at V and 4 bases at J, with 7 bases between. CDR3 DNA: TGTGCCAGCAGCTTCTCCGGGGGAAACACCATATATTTT. Amino acid sequence: CASSFSGGNTIYF.

J is TRBJ2-1 and V is TRBV11-3, with 12 bases lining up with TRBD2. V was clipped by 0 bases and J by 7 bases; unmatched bases: 10. Germline V CDR1 and CDR2: SGHNT, YENEEA. The CDR3 has 18 residues. CDR3 bases: TGTGCCAGCAGCTTAGAGCTAGCGGGAGGGCTCAGGGGGAATGAGCAGTTCTTC. This encodes CASSLELAGGLRGNEQFF.

This rearrangement joins TRBV7-9 to TRBJ2-6; 12 bases agree with TRBD2. The germline gives CDR1 SEHNR, CDR2 FQNEAQ (reference sequence). V shed 5 bases, J shed 3 bases, and the junction held 11 bases outside the gene matches. The length of the CDR3 is 19 residues. The CDR3, as DNA: TGTGCCAGCAGCAAGACGACTAGCGGGAGCTCCTTTGGGGCCAACGTCCTGACTTTC. This sequence encodes CASSKTTSGSSFGANVLTF.

V gene TRBV5-6 combines with J gene TRBJ2-1, with D maybe TRBD2 (5 bases). Germline CDR1 is SGHDT and CDR2 is YYEEEE. The CDR3 is 16 residues long. Trimming pared 6 bases from V and 6 bases from J, leaving 22 bases between. CDR3 sequence (DNA): TGTGCCAGCAACCTTCTACTAGGCTCTCTCTCCAATGAGCAGTTCTTC. Encoded protein: CASNLLLGSLSNEQFF.

The chain links TRBV28 to TRBJ1-5; 10 bases align to TRBD1. This CDR3 is built from 21 residues. In germline, CDR1 is MDHEN, CDR2 SYDVKM. The V gene end was trimmed by 3 bases and the J gene end by 0 bases; junction bases not matched to a gene: 17. DNA of the CDR3: TGTGCCAGCAGTTTGCCGCTTGGGACAGGGGCCACTGTACCTAGCAATCAGCCCCAGCATTTT. Translated: CASSLPLGTGATVPSNQPQHF.

This chain links TRBV28 with TRBJ2-1, with D possibly TRBD2 on 5 matching bases. V was trimmed by 3 bases and J by 4 bases, leaving 13 bases between them. From germline, CDR1 is MDHEN and CDR2 SYDVKM. This CDR3 region has 15 residues. This CDR3 is CASSLGGSEYNEQFF. The CDR3 DNA sequence: TGTGCCAGCAGTTTGGGCGGGTCGGAGTACAATGAGCAGTTCTTC.

This rearrangement joins TRBV4-1 to TRBJ2-7; TRBD2 matches at 8 bases. The CDR3 consists of 15 residues. The V and J ends lost 4 bases and 4 bases, in that order; junction bases with no gene match: 9. Germline CDR1 is MGHRA and CDR2 is YSYEKL. CDR3 amino acids: CASSPRVAGMYEQYF. For the CDR3, the DNA is TGCGCCAGCAGCCCTCGGGTAGCGGGAATGTACGAGCAGTACTTC.

The rearrangement uses TRBV10-3 and TRBJ2-7; 9 nucleotides line up with TRBD1. Losses at the gene ends were 0 bases for V and 6 bases for J; bases not matched to a gene: 3. The CDR3 length is 14 residues. CDR1 and CDR2 (germline): ENHRY, SYGVKD. CDR3 loop: CAISESVTGGEQYF. The CDR3 nucleotides read TGTGCCATCAGTGAGTCAGTGACAGGGGGCGAGCAGTACTTC.

The V gene is TRBV27, the J gene TRBJ2-7, with D possibly matching TRBD1 (6 bases). The V end lost 2 bases, the J end lost 9 bases, and 20 bases lay between the germline ends. The germline V gene has CDR1 MNHEY and CDR2 SMNVEV (reference sequence). The CDR3 spans 15 residues. CDR3 coding DNA: TGTGCCAGCAGTTTAGAGAAGACAGGCCACCAAGGGCAGTACTTC. This sequence encodes CASSLEKTGHQGQYF.

This clone was seen a handful of times. V gene TRBV5-4 combines with J gene TRBJ1-2; D is unresolved. Germline V gives CDR1 SGHNT, CDR2 YYREEE (reference sequence). The germline V and J ends were trimmed by 4 bases and 6 bases, with 16 bases remaining between them. This CDR3 comprises 14 residues. CDR3 DNA sequence: TGTGCCAGCAGCCCGGACGGACTCCCACATGGCTACACCTTC. Protein: CASSPDGLPHGYTF.